Given below is one T cell receptor (beta chain) in context. Its target is not known. The time point was: week 11, during vaccination. Every vaccination contained 300 ug of the mutant IDH1 20-mer peptide and was paired with topical imiquimod. Using immunoSEQ multiplex PCR, the repertoire was profiled, and TCRdb retains in-frame clones only, with some absent. This table has tens of thousands of clones, 84% appearing once. This sample was taken from a study of a mutant IDH1 vaccine in newly diagnosed glioma. In the study overall: Treated patients had a mean age of roughly 40 years and a roughly 60% male, roughly 40% female split. Study-wide results and limits: Vaccine-induced immune responses occurred in less than 95% of patients. Alterations occurring in top peripheral T cell clonotypes seemed unrelated to pseudoprogression.

Germline V CDR1 and CDR2: SGHRS, YFSETQ. This CDR3 contains 15 residues. Trimming took 1 base from V and 0 from J, leaving 8 bases between them. The gene calls are TRBV5-1 and TRBJ1-3; D is unclear. Sample: PBMCs, taken from a glioma patient whose treatment included an IDH1 peptide vaccine. This sequence was found in a man aged 25-45 years with glioma. For the CDR3, the DNA is TGCGCCAGCAGCTTGACATGGGTCTCTGGAAACACCATATATTTT. This encodes CASSLTWVSGNTIYF.